This entry describes one TCR beta chain. Its specificity is unknown. This CDR3 is 15 amino acids long. Trimming removed 4 bases at V and 5 bases at J, with 17 bases between. CDR1 is LGHDT and CDR2 is YNNKEL in the germline V gene (reference sequence). The data stem from a study of T cell responses to AZD1222 COVID-19 vaccine. For the study at large: Second doses were pooled across both intervals (about 4 or about 12 weeks).

Profiling relied on immunoSEQ multiplex PCR, and the TCRdb table lists in-frame clones only, not all of them. The table shows roughly 190,000 clones, with approximately 93% occurring only once. Regarding the study as a whole: Baseline serostatus was positive in only six AZD1222 recipients. Clonal diversity was possibly underestimated; the donors were predominantly white British and more often female.

The rearrangement links TRBV3-1 (or the pseudogene TRBV3-2) to TRBJ1-1, with a possible D match to TRBD1 (6 bases). Here the sequenced sample was peripheral blood, taken on day 0 of AZD1222 vaccination. The sequence was obtained from an adult in good health. CDR3 in amino acids: CASSPPQGMGTEAFF. Here the CDR3 DNA reads TGTGCCAGCAGCCCCCCCCAGGGGATGGGTACTGAAGCTTTCTTT.